Listed below are T cell receptor beta chains from one sample, sequenced in a study of blood T cell repertoires in COVID-19. The table came from immunoSEQ multiplex PCR; TCRdb's copy has only in-frame clones and leaves some out. Here the sample spans tens of thousands of clones, about 69% being singletons. Sequencing was carried out using peripheral blood. The receptors shown here come from a man in his sixties or seventies with acute or convalescent COVID-19. CDR3s include the opening cysteine and the closing phenylalanine or tryptophan. Each record gives: V gene, clone size, D gene, J gene, CDR3 protein, CDR3 DNA. D genes are given only for firm matches. Size values are once, few and many counts, or a class for expanded clones, and some rows have none.

v_call: TRBV7-2
clone_size: NA
d_call: TRBD1
j_call: TRBJ1-2
cdr3_aa: CASSLGQGYGYTF
cdr3_nt: TGTGCCAGCAGCTTAGGACAGGGCTATGGCTACACCTTC

v_call: TRBV28
clone_size: NA
d_call: NA
j_call: TRBJ2-3
cdr3_aa: CASSWAAPDTQYF
cdr3_nt: TGTGCCAGCAGTTGGGCTGCGCCAGATACGCAGTATTTT

v_call: TRBV19
clone_size: NA
d_call: NA
j_call: TRBJ1-5
cdr3_aa: CASSIGEGYRVSNQPQHF
cdr3_nt: TGTGCCAGTAGTATCGGGGAGGGGTACAGGGTAAGCAATCAGCCCCAGCATTTT

v_call: TRBV28
clone_size: once
d_call: NA
j_call: TRBJ1-3
cdr3_aa: CASSLIPGSPGNTIYF
cdr3_nt: TGTGCCAGCAGTCTCATTCCGGGATCCCCTGGAAACACCATATATTTT

v_call: TRBV6-5
clone_size: NA
d_call: NA
j_call: TRBJ1-1
cdr3_aa: CASSFNSPRVNTEAFF
cdr3_nt: TGTGCCAGCAGTTTTAACAGTCCGAGGGTGAACACTGAAGCTTTCTTT

v_call: TRBV14
clone_size: NA
d_call: NA
j_call: TRBJ2-2
cdr3_aa: CASQRQAANTGELFF
cdr3_nt: TGTGCCAGCCAAAGGCAAGCGGCGAACACCGGGGAGCTGTTTTTT

v_call: TRBV21-1
clone_size: NA
d_call: NA
j_call: TRBJ2-7
cdr3_aa: CASSTLAGANSYEQYF
cdr3_nt: TGTGCCAGCAGCACCTTAGCGGGAGCCAACTCCTACGAGCAGTACTTC

v_call: TRBV19
clone_size: NA
d_call: TRBD1
j_call: TRBJ2-1
cdr3_aa: CASRAGTGFDEQFF
cdr3_nt: TGTGCCAGTAGGGCCGGGACAGGTTTTGATGAGCAGTTCTTC

v_call: TRBV12-5
clone_size: NA
d_call: NA
j_call: TRBJ1-2
cdr3_aa: CASVLDSSNYGYTF
cdr3_nt: TGTGCTAGTGTCCTGGACAGCTCTAACTATGGCTACACCTTC

v_call: TRBV2
clone_size: NA
d_call: NA
j_call: TRBJ1-3
cdr3_aa: CASSERQQGNTIYF
cdr3_nt: TGTGCCAGCAGTGAGAGACAACAGGGAAACACCATATATTTT

v_call: TRBV7-9
clone_size: once
d_call: NA
j_call: TRBJ1-4
cdr3_aa: CASSSVTATNEKLFF
cdr3_nt: TGTGCCAGCAGCTCGGTGACAGCAACTAATGAAAAACTGTTTTTT

v_call: TRBV7-8
clone_size: NA
d_call: NA
j_call: TRBJ1-1
cdr3_aa: CASTGRGGLYTEAFF
cdr3_nt: TGTGCCAGCACCGGTAGGGGGGGATTGTATACTGAAGCTTTCTTT

v_call: TRBV9
clone_size: NA
d_call: NA
j_call: TRBJ1-1
cdr3_aa: CASSVGGVYGTEAFF
cdr3_nt: TGTGCCAGCAGCGTCGGAGGGGTCTATGGAACTGAAGCTTTCTTT

v_call: TRBV28
clone_size: NA
d_call: TRBD1
j_call: TRBJ2-7
cdr3_aa: CASSPGQGGYEQYF
cdr3_nt: TGTGCCAGCAGTCCGGGACAGGGGGGCTACGAGCAGTACTTC

v_call: TRBV13
clone_size: NA
d_call: NA
j_call: TRBJ1-1
cdr3_aa: CASSFDTTEAFF
cdr3_nt: TGTGCCAGCAGCTTCGACACCACTGAAGCTTTCTTT

v_call: TRBV11-2
clone_size: NA
d_call: TRBD2
j_call: TRBJ2-3
cdr3_aa: CASSAPAGVGTDTQYF
cdr3_nt: TGTGCCAGCAGCGCTCCGGCGGGAGTAGGTACAGATACGCAGTATTTT

v_call: TRBV7-2
clone_size: NA
d_call: NA
j_call: TRBJ1-2
cdr3_aa: CASSPGTQKGYTF
cdr3_nt: TGTGCCAGCAGCCCCGGGACACAAAAGGGCTACACCTTC

v_call: TRBV27
clone_size: NA
d_call: NA
j_call: TRBJ2-7
cdr3_aa: CASSLRGAGEQYF
cdr3_nt: TGTGCCAGCAGTTTACGGGGGGCTGGGGAGCAGTACTTC

v_call: TRBV20-1
clone_size: once
d_call: NA
j_call: TRBJ2-7
cdr3_aa: CSASHRVYEQYF
cdr3_nt: TGCAGTGCTAGTCACAGGGTTTACGAGCAGTACTTC

v_call: TRBV6-5
clone_size: few
d_call: TRBD2
j_call: TRBJ2-1
cdr3_aa: CASRRSGTSNEQFF
cdr3_nt: TGTGCCAGCCGCAGGTCCGGGACTAGCAATGAGCAGTTCTTC

v_call: TRBV28
clone_size: NA
d_call: NA
j_call: TRBJ2-2
cdr3_aa: CASSLWELDTGELFF
cdr3_nt: TGTGCCAGCAGTTTATGGGAGTTGGACACCGGGGAGCTGTTTTTT